The entry below describes one TCR beta chain. The data are from a study of blood T cell repertoires in COVID-19. Study summary: The United States, Italy and Spain were the sources of the acute and convalescent COVID-19 samples.

This CDR3 spans 16 amino acids. Germline V lookup: CDR1 SGDLS, CDR2 YYNGEE. V dropped 3 bases and J dropped 5; count of bases not matched to a gene: 11. Followed over time, Seattle patients had been enrolled while infection was active. Generated by immunoSEQ multiplex PCR, the TCRdb table keeps only in-frame clones and is missing some. The repertoire holds fewer than 70,000 clones, with 80% as singletons. The rearrangement uses TRBV9 and TRBJ1-2; 9 bases are a match to TRBD1. The receptor was isolated from a man aged 25-45 years with COVID-19, enrolled during active disease. The specimen was peripheral blood. CDR3 nucleotide sequence: TGTGCCAGCAGCGCGTTACCGGGACAGGGACTTTATGGCTACACCTTC. Its protein product is CASSALPGQGLYGYTF. Full variable domain (missing parts from reference TRBV9 and TRBJ1-2): DSGVTQTPKHLITATGQRVTLRCSPRSGDLSVYWYQQSLDQGLQFLIQYYNGEERAKGNILERFSAQQFPDLHSELNLSSLELGDSALYFCASSALPGQGLYGYTFGSGTRLTVV.